This is a list of T cell receptor beta chains from one sample in a study of shared clonotypes between healthy human individuals. TCRdb keeps only in-frame clones here, not all; method: immunoSEQ multiplex PCR. The data contain approximately 1,500,000 clones, nearly 99% of them singletons. Sequenced input: naive CD4+ T cells sorted from blood. These receptors were obtained from a man younger than 40 in good health. The CDR3 runs from the conserved cysteine through the conserved F or W. Each record gives: clone size, V gene, J gene, D gene, CDR3 DNA, CDR3 protein. D genes are given only for firm matches. Clone size is shown for a subset of rows, as once, few, many or a class of expanded clone.

>-|TRBV9|TRBJ2-2|TRBD2
TGTGCCAGCAGCGTGAGCGGGAGAGGGAACACCGGGGAGCTGTTTTTT
CASSVSGRGNTGELFF
>-|TRBV5-1|TRBJ2-1|TRBD2
TGCGCCAGCAGCTTGGTAGCGGGAGTAAATGAGCAGTTCTTC
CASSLVAGVNEQFF
>-|TRBV30|TRBJ2-5|-
TGTGCCTGGAGTGTAGGTCTGGGGATCCAAGAGACCCAGTACTTC
CAWSVGLGIQETQYF
>-|TRBV5-4|TRBJ2-5|-
TGTGCCAGCAGCTCAGGGGTCTCGGAGACCCAGTACTTC
CASSSGVSETQYF
>-|TRBV28|TRBJ2-7|-
TGTGCCCACGGCCCTAGACCGGAACAGTACTTC
CAHGPRPEQYF
>once|TRBV9|TRBJ2-3|-
TGTGCCAGCAGCGAACTTCCTAGCGCCCCAGATACGCAGTATTTT
CASSELPSAPDTQYF
>-|TRBV19|TRBJ2-7|TRBD1
TGTGCCAGTAGTCTCGGTCCCGGGACAGCCTACGAGCAGTACTTC
CASSLGPGTAYEQYF
>-|TRBV18|TRBJ1-2|TRBD1
TGTGCCAGCTCACCAGCGGCGGGACAGGGGTTGATTGGCTACACCTTC
CASSPAAGQGLIGYTF
>-|TRBV7-7|TRBJ2-3|TRBD2
TGTGCTAGCAGCCTTATAGCGGGAGAGACAGATACGCAGTATTTT
CASSLIAGETDTQYF
>-|TRBV18|TRBJ2-7|TRBD1
TGTGCCAGCTCAGACTCGGTACAGGGGGACTACGAGCAGTACTTC
CASSDSVQGDYEQYF
>-|TRBV15|TRBJ2-5|TRBD1
TGTGCCACCAGCAGAGAAGTGGCAGGGGGCCTTCAAGAGACCCAGTACTTC
CATSREVAGGLQETQYF
>-|TRBV29-1|TRBJ2-7|-
TGCAGCGTTGTACGTGACAGATCCATCGAGCAGTACTTC
CSVVRDRSIEQYF
>-|TRBV7-9|TRBJ1-2|-
TGTGCCAGCAGCCCCGTAGCGGCAGGGTTGGACTACACCTTC
CASSPVAAGLDYTF
>few|TRBV10-1|TRBJ1-5|-
TGCGCCAGCAGTGGTGACGGCGATCAGCCCCAGCATTTT
CASSGDGDQPQHF
>-|TRBV7-2|TRBJ2-7|-
TGTGCCAGCAGCTTGGGTCTATCCTACGAGCAGTACTTC
CASSLGLSYEQYF
>-|TRBV14|TRBJ2-3|-
TGTGCCAGCAGCCAAGTTTTTTATACGCAGTATTTT
CASSQVFYTQYF
>-|TRBV19|TRBJ2-5|TRBD1
TGTGCCAGTAGGAGAGACAGGGCCCAAGAGACCCAGTACTTC
CASRRDRAQETQYF
>-|TRBV5-4|TRBJ1-2|-
TGTGCCAGCAGCTTGGTGGAGGCTAACTATGGCTACACCTTC
CASSLVEANYGYTF
>-|TRBV2|TRBJ1-2|TRBD1
TGTGCCAGCAAGGACAGGGGAGCCAACAACTATGGCTACACCTTC
CASKDRGANNYGYTF
>-|TRBV28|TRBJ1-2|-
TGTGCCAGCAGTTTTAACAGGGCGCACTATGGCTACACCTTC
CASSFNRAHYGYTF
>once|TRBV10-3|TRBJ1-1|-
TGTGCCATCAGTGAGTCATGGGGACCCGGGTCCGGGAACACTGAAGCTTTCTTT
CAISESWGPGSGNTEAFF
>once|TRBV11-2|TRBJ2-1|-
TGTGCCAGCAGCTTACAGGGAGGTGCGTACAATGAGCAGTTCTTC
CASSLQGGAYNEQFF
>-|TRBV20-1|TRBJ1-1|TRBD1
TGCAGTACGAGGGGGCCCACCGAAGCTTTCTTT
CSTRGPTEAFF
>-|TRBV7-3|TRBJ1-1|-
TGTGCCAGCAGCTTGGCAGCTCTAGGGAACACTGAAGCTTTCTTT
CASSLAALGNTEAFF
>-|TRBV7-7|TRBJ2-4|-
TGTGCTAGCAGCTTAGGGACAAATGCGGACATTCAGTACTTC
CASSLGTNADIQYF
>-|TRBV9|TRBJ1-2|TRBD1
TGTGCCAGCAGCGTCACAACAGGGGGCGATGGCTACACCTTC
CASSVTTGGDGYTF
>-|TRBV5-4|TRBJ2-1|TRBD1
TGTGCCAGCAGCAGTAAGGTGGGACAGGGGAGAAATGAGCAGTTCTTC
CASSSKVGQGRNEQFF
>-|TRBV25-1|TRBJ2-3|TRBD2
TGTGCCAGCAGCCTTGGGGCTAGCGGGAGTACAGATACGCAGTATTTT
CASSLGASGSTDTQYF